The rows below give T cell receptor beta chains drawn from one sample of a study of T cell changes during pregnancy in multiple sclerosis. Here immunoSEQ multiplex PCR was the method, and the copy in TCRdb shows in-frame clones only, minus some. The data show over 20,000 clones, approximately 87% seen once. Sequenced material: CD8+ T cells from peripheral blood mononuclear cells, taken before pregnancy. The source of these receptors is a female donor with multiple sclerosis, enrolled in a pregnancy study. Each CDR3 is given with its conserved first and last residue. A D gene is named only where the DNA matches it firmly. The size field is filled for only some rows; it gives once, few, many or a size class.

>TRBV11-2|TRBJ2-7|NA|NA
CASSPLYEQYF
TGTGCCAGCAGCCCTCTATACGAGCAGTACTTC
>TRBV28|TRBJ1-5|few|NA
CASWRGGGSNQPQHF
TGTGCCAGCTGGCGCGGGGGAGGGAGCAATCAGCCCCAGCATTTT
>TRBV7-6|TRBJ2-7|NA|NA
CASSHYPRGSTYEQYF
TGTGCCAGCAGCCATTACCCCCGGGGGTCTACCTACGAGCAGTACTTC
>TRBV27|TRBJ1-2|NA|TRBD1
CASSLGQGRDGYTF
TGTGCCAGCAGTCTTGGACAGGGACGGGATGGCTACACCTTC
>TRBV7-9|TRBJ2-1|NA|TRBD1
CASSLGTGGAFNEQFF
TGTGCCAGCAGCTTAGGGACAGGGGGCGCCTTCAATGAGCAGTTCTTC
>TRBV5-1|TRBJ1-4|NA|NA
CASSLGGATNEKLFF
TGCGCCAGCAGCTTGGGAGGAGCAACTAATGAAAAACTGTTTTTT
>TRBV25-1|TRBJ2-3|NA|TRBD2
CASSEFQTSGSTDTQYF
TGTGCCAGCAGTGAGTTTCAGACTAGCGGGAGTACAGATACGCAGTATTTT
>TRBV28|TRBJ2-3|NA|TRBD1
CASSLWDRYTDTQYF
TGTGCCAGCAGTTTATGGGACAGGTACACAGATACGCAGTATTTT
>TRBV7-9|TRBJ1-2|once|NA
CASSWGPYNYGYTF
TGTGCCAGCAGCTGGGGGCCTTATAACTATGGCTACACCTTC
>TRBV7-9|TRBJ1-2|NA|NA
CASSQAGTGWNYGYTF
TGTGCCAGCAGCCAGGCGGGTACAGGGTGGAACTATGGCTACACCTTC
>TRBV9|TRBJ2-2|NA|NA
CASSVQRVAGELFF
TGTGCCAGCAGCGTCCAGCGAGTCGCCGGGGAGCTGTTTTTT